Listed below are T cell receptor beta chains from one sample, sequenced in a study of blood T cell repertoires in COVID-19. Profiling relied on immunoSEQ multiplex PCR, and the TCRdb table lists in-frame clones only, not all of them. The sample lists 200,000 to 300,000 clones; roughly 90% were seen once. The sequencing input was peripheral blood. The receptors come from a human donor in a cohort sampled during active COVID-19. Both conserved end residues are part of each CDR3. The order of the fields is clone size, J gene, D gene, V gene, CDR3 DNA, CDR3 protein. The D gene is left open where the match is weak. For some rows the clone size is stated as once, few or many, or as a class when expanded; others skip it.

clone size: .
J gene: TRBJ2-4
D gene: .
V gene: TRBV6-2/TRBV6-3
CDR3 DNA: TGTGCCAGCAGTTATGGACTGGGCATTCAGTACTTC
CDR3 protein: CASSYGLGIQYF

clone size: few
J gene: TRBJ1-5
D gene: .
V gene: TRBV19
CDR3 DNA: TGTGCCAGTAGTATGGTCGGGGGAGTCCGCAATCAGCCCCAGCATTTT
CDR3 protein: CASSMVGGVRNQPQHF

clone size: .
J gene: TRBJ1-2
D gene: .
V gene: TRBV12-3/TRBV12-4
CDR3 DNA: TGTGCCAGCAGTTTTGGGCCGACATATGGCTACACCTTC
CDR3 protein: CASSFGPTYGYTF

clone size: .
J gene: TRBJ2-7
D gene: .
V gene: TRBV20-1
CDR3 DNA: TGCAGTGCTAGTGGGAGATTCTCCTACGAGCAGTACTTC
CDR3 protein: CSASGRFSYEQYF

clone size: .
J gene: TRBJ2-7
D gene: .
V gene: TRBV5-6
CDR3 DNA: TGTGCCAGCAGCTTAGGCGGCCGGAGAATCGGCGAGCAGTACTTC
CDR3 protein: CASSLGGRRIGEQYF

clone size: .
J gene: TRBJ2-5
D gene: .
V gene: TRBV2
CDR3 DNA: TGTGCCAGCGAGTACCAAGAGACCCAGTACTTC
CDR3 protein: CASEYQETQYF

clone size: .
J gene: TRBJ2-5
D gene: TRBD2
V gene: TRBV6-2/TRBV6-3
CDR3 DNA: TGTGCCAGCAGTTACTTTGCGGGAGTGGTGAAGACCCAGTACTTC
CDR3 protein: CASSYFAGVVKTQYF

clone size: .
J gene: TRBJ2-1
D gene: TRBD1
V gene: TRBV11-2
CDR3 DNA: TGTGCCAGCAGCCGTTCCGGGACAGGACCCTACAATGAGCAGTTCTTC
CDR3 protein: CASSRSGTGPYNEQFF

clone size: .
J gene: TRBJ1-5
D gene: TRBD1
V gene: TRBV27
CDR3 DNA: TGTGCCAGCAGTCCCGGGACAGGGACCAATCAGCCCCAGCATTTT
CDR3 protein: CASSPGTGTNQPQHF

clone size: .
J gene: TRBJ1-3
D gene: TRBD1
V gene: TRBV5-8
CDR3 DNA: TGTGCCAGCAGCTTGTACAGGGGGTCTGGAGGAAACACCATATATTTT
CDR3 protein: CASSLYRGSGGNTIYF

clone size: .
J gene: TRBJ2-1
D gene: TRBD2
V gene: TRBV10-3
CDR3 DNA: TGTGCCATCAGAGGTAGCGGGAGCAATGAGCAGTTCTTC
CDR3 protein: CAIRGSGSNEQFF

clone size: .
J gene: TRBJ2-5
D gene: TRBD2
V gene: TRBV11-2
CDR3 DNA: TGTGCCAGCAGCTTATTCTTGCGGGGGAGTGAGACCCAGTACTTC
CDR3 protein: CASSLFLRGSETQYF

clone size: .
J gene: TRBJ2-7
D gene: TRBD1
V gene: TRBV6-5
CDR3 DNA: TGTGCCAGCAGTTACTCGGTTTACAGGGGGCGGAACGAGCAGTACTTC
CDR3 protein: CASSYSVYRGRNEQYF

clone size: .
J gene: TRBJ1-6
D gene: .
V gene: TRBV6-5
CDR3 DNA: TGTGCCAGCAGTTACTCGGGGGGCTCCTATAATTCACCCCTCCACTTT
CDR3 protein: CASSYSGGSYNSPLHF

clone size: .
J gene: TRBJ1-4
D gene: TRBD1
V gene: TRBV2
CDR3 DNA: TGTGCCAGCACTTTCCCCTCGACAGGGGCTATAGTCGGTGAAAAACTGTTTTTT
CDR3 protein: CASTFPSTGAIVGEKLFF

clone size: .
J gene: TRBJ1-5
D gene: .
V gene: TRBV19
CDR3 DNA: TGTGCCAGTAGTATAACCCCTGGACAGTTCCAGCCCCAGCATTTT
CDR3 protein: CASSITPGQFQPQHF

clone size: .
J gene: TRBJ1-2
D gene: .
V gene: TRBV14
CDR3 DNA: TGTGCCAGCAGCCAAGATCAAGGACAGTACTATGGCTACACCTTC
CDR3 protein: CASSQDQGQYYGYTF

clone size: .
J gene: TRBJ2-7
D gene: .
V gene: TRBV27
CDR3 DNA: TGTGCCAGCAGCCCCAAGGGGGACCACTACGAGCAGTACTTC
CDR3 protein: CASSPKGDHYEQYF

clone size: .
J gene: TRBJ1-2
D gene: .
V gene: TRBV18
CDR3 DNA: TGTGCCAGCTCACCACCTTCGGCGGGGAGCTATGGCTACACCTTC
CDR3 protein: CASSPPSAGSYGYTF

clone size: .
J gene: TRBJ1-2
D gene: .
V gene: TRBV3-1/TRBV3-2
CDR3 DNA: TGTGCCAGCAGCCAAGGGACAGTTGGCAACTATGGCTACACCTTC
CDR3 protein: CASSQGTVGNYGYTF

clone size: many
J gene: TRBJ1-2
D gene: .
V gene: TRBV30
CDR3 DNA: TGTGCCTCAGCAGGGTCCCACAACTATGGCTACACCTTC
CDR3 protein: CASAGSHNYGYTF

clone size: once
J gene: TRBJ1-2
D gene: .
V gene: TRBV4-3
CDR3 DNA: TGCGCCAGCAGCCAAGGGGGGGGCTATGGCTACACCTTC
CDR3 protein: CASSQGGGYGYTF

clone size: .
J gene: TRBJ1-5
D gene: TRBD1
V gene: TRBV4-2
CDR3 DNA: TGTGCCAGCAGCCAGGGGTCCGGGACAGGGGGCCATCAGCCCCAGCATTTT
CDR3 protein: CASSQGSGTGGHQPQHF

clone size: .
J gene: TRBJ1-1
D gene: .
V gene: TRBV27
CDR3 DNA: TGTGCCAGCAGTCCTCTGTTCACAGGGACTGAAGCTTTCTTT
CDR3 protein: CASSPLFTGTEAFF

clone size: .
J gene: TRBJ2-5
D gene: .
V gene: TRBV6-5
CDR3 DNA: TGTGCCAGCAGCTACCCGTTACTTGGGGGCGGGGAGACCCAGTACTTC
CDR3 protein: CASSYPLLGGGETQYF

clone size: .
J gene: TRBJ2-4
D gene: TRBD2
V gene: TRBV7-9
CDR3 DNA: TGTGCCAGCAGCTTACTGGGGACTAGCTGG
CDR3 protein: CASSLLGTSW

clone size: .
J gene: TRBJ1-5
D gene: .
V gene: TRBV6-5
CDR3 DNA: TGTGCCAGCAGCAGACAGTATGGTGGACAGCCCCAGCATTTT
CDR3 protein: CASSRQYGGQPQHF

clone size: .
J gene: TRBJ1-2
D gene: .
V gene: TRBV7-2
CDR3 DNA: TGTGCCAGCAGCTTAGGAGCAGGGGTGGGCAACTATGGCTACACCTTC
CDR3 protein: CASSLGAGVGNYGYTF

clone size: .
J gene: TRBJ2-3
D gene: .
V gene: TRBV18
CDR3 DNA: TGTGCCAGCTCACCCGCAGGGCGCGGTGTAGTTGATACGCAGTATTTT
CDR3 protein: CASSPAGRGVVDTQYF

clone size: once
J gene: TRBJ2-7
D gene: .
V gene: TRBV11-3
CDR3 DNA: TGTGCCAGCAGCTTAGGGGGCGTGGGCGAGCAGTACTTC
CDR3 protein: CASSLGGVGEQYF

clone size: .
J gene: TRBJ2-6
D gene: TRBD1
V gene: TRBV10-3
CDR3 DNA: TGTGCCATCAGAGGACAGGTTAGCTCTGGGGCCAACGTCCTGACTTTC
CDR3 protein: CAIRGQVSSGANVLTF

clone size: .
J gene: TRBJ1-6
D gene: .
V gene: TRBV5-1
CDR3 DNA: TGCGCCAGCAGCCGCAGCCGGGACACTTATAATTCACCCCTCCACTTT
CDR3 protein: CASSRSRDTYNSPLHF

clone size: .
J gene: TRBJ2-2
D gene: .
V gene: TRBV4-3
CDR3 DNA: TGCGCCAGCAGCCAAGACAGGGGATACACCGGGGAGCTGTTTTTT
CDR3 protein: CASSQDRGYTGELFF

clone size: .
J gene: TRBJ2-1
D gene: TRBD2
V gene: TRBV10-1
CDR3 DNA: TGCGCCAGCAGTCAATATGGACTAGCGGGGGAGAACAATGAGCAGTTCTTC
CDR3 protein: CASSQYGLAGENNEQFF

clone size: .
J gene: TRBJ2-3
D gene: TRBD2
V gene: TRBV7-2
CDR3 DNA: TGTGCCAGCAGCAACCGGGAGATGCCGGGAGGGGGTACAGATACGCAGTATTTT
CDR3 protein: CASSNREMPGGGTDTQYF

clone size: .
J gene: TRBJ2-7
D gene: .
V gene: TRBV19
CDR3 DNA: TGTGCCAGTAGCACTGGGGGGTTAGGGGAGCAGTACTTC
CDR3 protein: CASSTGGLGEQYF

clone size: .
J gene: TRBJ1-2
D gene: TRBD1
V gene: TRBV10-1
CDR3 DNA: TGCGCCAGCAGGGACAGGGGACGTACCTATGGCTACACCTTC
CDR3 protein: CASRDRGRTYGYTF

clone size: .
J gene: TRBJ2-7
D gene: .
V gene: TRBV25-1
CDR3 DNA: TGTGCCAGCAGTGGGGGCAGGGATTACGAGCAGTACTTC
CDR3 protein: CASSGGRDYEQYF

clone size: once
J gene: TRBJ2-7
D gene: .
V gene: TRBV27
CDR3 DNA: TGTGCCAGCAGTTTTACGGCTATTAGCGGCTCCTACGAGCAGTACTTC
CDR3 protein: CASSFTAISGSYEQYF

clone size: .
J gene: TRBJ1-1
D gene: TRBD1
V gene: TRBV23-1
CDR3 DNA: TGCGCTTCACTCTTTCCTTCTGAAGGGACAGGGTCCGCTGAAGCTTTCTTT
CDR3 protein: CASLFPSEGTGSAEAFF

clone size: .
J gene: TRBJ2-7
D gene: .
V gene: TRBV6-6
CDR3 DNA: TGTGCCAGCAGTTATCAGGGTCCCTCGCCTAACTACGAGCAGTACTTC
CDR3 protein: CASSYQGPSPNYEQYF

clone size: .
J gene: TRBJ2-7
D gene: TRBD2
V gene: TRBV27
CDR3 DNA: TGTGCCAGCAGTCGACCAAGCGGGAGACTCTACGAGCAGTACTTC
CDR3 protein: CASSRPSGRLYEQYF

clone size: .
J gene: TRBJ1-4
D gene: .
V gene: TRBV30
CDR3 DNA: TGTGCCTGGAGTACGGGGGTGGGCAATGAAAAACTGTTTTTT
CDR3 protein: CAWSTGVGNEKLFF

clone size: .
J gene: TRBJ2-5
D gene: .
V gene: TRBV12-3/TRBV12-4
CDR3 DNA: TGTGCCAGCAGCTCACACACAGAGACCCAGTACTTC
CDR3 protein: CASSSHTETQYF